This T cell receptor beta chain was documented in a study of control samples from healthy donors and cancer patients. CDR3 size: 16 residues. Germline-derived CDR1 and CDR2 are MNHEY and SMNVEV (reference sequence). The V and J ends lost 3 bases and 3 bases, in that order; junction bases with no gene match: 8. This table comes from immunoSEQ multiplex PCR, and its TCRdb copy is limited to in-frame clones, with some not included. The table has some 200,000 clones, about 94% seen once. The receptor was isolated from a man in his forties or fifties in good health. V is TRBV27 and J is TRBJ2-7; the match to TRBD1 covers 10 bases. Specimen: blood. Written as DNA, the CDR3 is TGTGCCAGCAGTTTCCTCGGGACAGGGGTAATCTACGAGCAGTACTTC. Translated: CASSFLGTGVIYEQYF.